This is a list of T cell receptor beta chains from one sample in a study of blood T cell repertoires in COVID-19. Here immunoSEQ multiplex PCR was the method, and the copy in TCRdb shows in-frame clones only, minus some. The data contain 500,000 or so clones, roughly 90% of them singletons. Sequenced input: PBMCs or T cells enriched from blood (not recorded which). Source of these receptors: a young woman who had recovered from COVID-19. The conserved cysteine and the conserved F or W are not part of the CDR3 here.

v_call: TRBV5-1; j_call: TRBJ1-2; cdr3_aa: ASSSKRGQMDNYGYT
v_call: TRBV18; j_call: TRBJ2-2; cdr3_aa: ASSPLAANTGELF
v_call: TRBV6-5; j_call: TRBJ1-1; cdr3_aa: ASSYSSGLNTEAF
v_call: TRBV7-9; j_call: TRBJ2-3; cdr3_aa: ASSSLTSTRDTQY
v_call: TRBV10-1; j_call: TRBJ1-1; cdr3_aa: ASSVLGQGEAF
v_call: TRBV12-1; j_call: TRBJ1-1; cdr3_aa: ASSFDTGEAEAF
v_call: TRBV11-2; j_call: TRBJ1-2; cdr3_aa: ASSFYRDDYGYT
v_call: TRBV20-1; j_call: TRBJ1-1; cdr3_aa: SVPYRDKDF
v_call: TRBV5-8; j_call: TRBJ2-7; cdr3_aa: ASSLLTLSYEQY
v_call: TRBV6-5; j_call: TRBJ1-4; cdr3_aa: ASSPGQGFIKRLF
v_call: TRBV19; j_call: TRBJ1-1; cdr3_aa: ASSPSPTGNTEAF
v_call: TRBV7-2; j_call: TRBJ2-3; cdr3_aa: ASTPERGSDTQY
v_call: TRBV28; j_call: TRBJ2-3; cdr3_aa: ASSLGGGTDTQY
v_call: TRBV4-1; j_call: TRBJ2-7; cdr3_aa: ASSHSLSYEQY
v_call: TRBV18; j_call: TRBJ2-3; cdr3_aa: ASSSDRDTQY
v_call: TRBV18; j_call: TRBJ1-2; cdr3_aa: ASSPSRTGGRYGYT
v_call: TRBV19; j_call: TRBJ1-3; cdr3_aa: ASSIGQGGNTIY
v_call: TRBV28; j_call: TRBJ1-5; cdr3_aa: ASSLLGQSNQPQH
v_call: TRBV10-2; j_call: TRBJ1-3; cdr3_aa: ASSVGRGSGRNTIY
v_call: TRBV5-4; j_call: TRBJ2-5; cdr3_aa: ASSLGGRETQY
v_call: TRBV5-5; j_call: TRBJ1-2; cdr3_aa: ASSLFKGNYGYT
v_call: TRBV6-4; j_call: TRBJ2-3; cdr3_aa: ASSDSAGGSTDTQY
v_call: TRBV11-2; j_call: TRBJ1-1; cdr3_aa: ASSSMGRGQKGAF
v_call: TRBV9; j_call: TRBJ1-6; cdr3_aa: ASSVEAGQGYPLH
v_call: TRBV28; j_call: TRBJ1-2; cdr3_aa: ASRGPDRGGGYT
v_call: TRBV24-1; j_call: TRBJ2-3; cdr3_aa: ATSDSWATDTQY
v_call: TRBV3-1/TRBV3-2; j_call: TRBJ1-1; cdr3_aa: ASSQMPGGPNTEAF
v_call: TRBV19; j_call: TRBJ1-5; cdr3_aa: ASSFPPGTGTSNQPQH
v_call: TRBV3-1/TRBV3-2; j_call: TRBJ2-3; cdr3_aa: ASSFRSGSGTDTQY
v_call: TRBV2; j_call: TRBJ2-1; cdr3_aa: ASKQVLAGPTYNEQF